The TCR beta chain under discussion was sequenced for a study of blood T cell repertoires in COVID-19. CDR1 is SGHAT, CDR2 FQNNGV, per germline. The CDR3 length is 15 residues. Deletions cut 3 bases from V and 5 bases from J, with 13 bases between. Libraries were prepared by immunoSEQ multiplex PCR; TCRdb keeps only in-frame clonotypes and omits some of them. The sample includes around 56,000 clones, more than 70% of them seen just once. V and J are TRBV11-2 and TRBJ2-2, with D perhaps TRBD2 (7 bases). What was sequenced was peripheral blood. The sequence derives from a human donor in a cohort sampled during active COVID-19. The CDR3 loop is CASSLTGGGTGELFF. Written as DNA, the CDR3 is TGTGCCAGCAGCTTGACGGGGGGCGGGACCGGGGAGCTGTTTTTT.